The 23 T cell receptor beta chains given below trace back to one sample, sequenced in a study of early T cells in non-severe SARS-CoV-2 infection. TCRdb reprocessed the 5' RACE reads via MiXCR and lists one record per CDR3 protein. The table includes about 92,000 distinct CDR3 sequences, around 17% detected once. The sample consisted of whole blood. These receptor sequences come from an adult who was a healthcare worker with PCR-confirmed SARS-CoV-2 infection or an uninfected control (not recorded which).

The rearrangement uses TRBV7-2 and TRBJ2-7; D unresolved. Germline V lookup: CDR1 SGHTA, CDR2 FQGNSA. CDR3 length: 11 residues. Deletions cut 2 bases from V and 5 bases from J, with 4 bases between. In nucleotides, the CDR3 is TGTGCCAGCAGCTTAATCGACGAGCAGTACTTC. This sequence encodes CASSLIDEQYF.

The chain uses TRBV20-1 and TRBJ2-5; the D is unclear. CDR3 size: 12 residues. Trimming left V 6 bases short and J 1 base short, with 9 bases between. Germline CDR1 reads DFQATT; CDR2 reads SNEGSKA (reference sequence). CDR3 bases: TGCAGTGCAGACAACCGCCAAGAGACCCAGTACTTC. The encoded protein is CSADNRQETQYF.

Only a few counts were recorded for this clonotype. The rearrangement links TRBV18 to TRBJ1-1; D call uncertain. V lost 1 base, J lost 1 base, and 10 bases lay in between. This CDR3 has 15 residues. Germline CDR1 KGHSH, CDR2 LQKENI. The CDR3 loop is CASSPLALQNTEAFF. The CDR3 DNA sequence: TGTGCCAGCTCACCACTCGCTCTCCAGAACACTGAAGCTTTCTTT.

This clonotype was counted a few times. The genes are TRBV20-1 and TRBJ1-1, with 7 positions matching TRBD1. The V gene's germline CDR1 is DFQATT and CDR2 SNEGSKA (reference sequence). J gave up 7 bases and V 6 bases, and 5 bases lay outside the gene matches. CDR3 length: 11 residues. The DNA of the CDR3 is TGCAGTGCCTACTACAGGGGTGAAGCTTTCTTT. Encoded protein: CSAYYRGEAFF.

The V gene is TRBV18, the J gene TRBJ2-7; D is undetermined. Germline CDR1 is KGHSH and CDR2 is LQKENI. The CDR3 contains 15 residues. Trimming shortened V by 3 bases and J by 2 bases, and 14 bases separated the two germline ends. The CDR3 loop is CASSPPPGATYEQYF. CDR3 sequence (DNA): TGTGCCAGCTCACCCCCTCCCGGAGCAACCTACGAGCAGTACTTC.

This clonotype turned up a few times. The chain joins TRBV7-2 to TRBJ2-2; D may be TRBD1 or TRBD2 (6 bases each). CDR1 is SGHTA and CDR2 is FQGNSA in the germline V gene. Trimming removed 5 bases at V and 2 bases at J, with 15 bases between. The CDR3 has 16 residues. The CDR3 loop reads CASSPFMGGNTGELFF. The CDR3 nucleotides are TGTGCCAGCAGCCCCTTTATGGGGGGCAACACCGGGGAGCTGTTTTTT.

This clonotype was detected only once. V usage is TRBV5-5 and J usage is TRBJ1-6; unclear D gene. From germline, CDR1 is SGHKS and CDR2 YYEKEE (reference sequence). This CDR3 comprises 16 residues. The ends were cut back, 0 bases at V and 0 bases at J, with 7 bases in the middle. This CDR3 is CASSLESSSYNSPLHF. As DNA, the CDR3 is TGTGCCAGCAGCTTGGAGTCAAGCTCCTATAATTCACCCCTCCACTTT. The complete variable domain, with remaining parts taken from reference TRBV5-5 and TRBJ1-6, reads DAGVTQSPTHLIKTRGQQVTLRCSPISGHKSVSWYQQVLGQGPQFIFQYYEKEERGRGNFPDRFSARQFPNYSSELNVNALLLGDSALYLCASSLESSSYNSPLHFGNGTRLTVT.

The chain is built from TRBV12-3 or TRBV12-4 and TRBJ2-5, with D perhaps matching TRBD1 or TRBD2 (5 bases each). Trimming cost V 5 bases and J 4 bases, with 14 bases left between them. This CDR3 is built from 14 residues. The CDR3 reads CASSPPGRAETQYF. CDR3 in DNA: TGTGCCAGCAGTCCCCCGGGACGGGCAGAGACCCAGTACTTC.

This clonotype was detected a few times. The CDR3 nucleotides are TGTGCCAGCAGCGACGACAGTACTGAAGCTTTCTTT. Translation: CASSDDSTEAFF. The rearrangement joins TRBV7-9 to TRBJ1-1; D perhaps matches TRBD1 (5 bases). In germline, CDR1 is SEHNR, CDR2 FQNEAQ (reference sequence). Trimming stripped 5 bases from V and 5 bases from J, with 9 bases between. The CDR3 runs 12 residues.

This clonotype was seen only a few times. The chain recombines TRBV10-2 with TRBJ1-1; no reliable D call. The CDR3 extends over 12 amino acids. Trimming pared 5 bases from V and 4 bases from J, leaving 8 bases between. Germline values: CDR1 WSHSY, CDR2 SAAADI. The CDR3 reads CASSPSSTEAFF. The CDR3 DNA follows: TGCGCCAGCAGTCCTAGTAGCACTGAAGCTTTCTTT.

This clonotype was seen only a few times. The chain couples TRBV9 to TRBJ2-2; 9 nucleotides align to TRBD2. CDR1 is SGDLS and CDR2 is YYNGEE in the germline V gene. The CDR3 has 15 residues. J gave up 5 bases and V 3 bases, and 5 bases lay outside the gene matches. The CDR3, as DNA: TGTGCCAGCAGCGGTAGCGGGAGAGGAACCGGGGAGCTGTTTTTT. Its protein product is CASSGSGRGTGELFF.

This clonotype was counted a few times. The chain carries TRBV11-2 and TRBJ2-3; D is unclear. CDR1 is SGHAT and CDR2 is FQNNGV in the germline V gene. V was clipped by 0 bases and J by 4 bases, with 14 bases between them. The CDR3 contains 16 residues. CDR3 in DNA: TGTGCCAGCAGCTTAGATCTTGCGGTGACCCCAGATACGCAGTATTTT. This codes for CASSLDLAVTPDTQYF.

In its sample, this clonotype was seen a few times. V is TRBV13 and J is TRBJ2-3; D is ambiguous. CDR1 and CDR2 (germline): PRHDT, FYEKMQ (reference sequence). The CDR3 runs to 13 residues. Trimming removed 5 bases from V and 6 bases from J, with 12 bases in between. The CDR3 region has the DNA TGTGCCAGCAGCCCGCCTCGGTTCGATACGCAGTATTTT. It yields the protein CASSPPRFDTQYF.

The chain links TRBV29-1 to TRBJ2-1; tentative D call: TRBD2 (5 bases). The CDR3 has 17 residues. V was pared by 0 bases and J by 5 bases, with 20 bases between. Germline V gene lookup returns CDR1 SQVTM and CDR2 ANQGSEA. The CDR3 DNA reads as TGCAGCGTTGAAGATCCTCGGGGTACGGGTAGGGACAATGAGCAGTTCTTC. As protein: CSVEDPRGTGRDNEQFF.

This clonotype was recorded a few times. The chain is built from TRBV7-9 and TRBJ1-1; TRBD1 agrees at 8 bases. CDR1 and CDR2 (germline): SEHNR, FQNEAQ (reference sequence). CDR3 size: 14 residues. With V trimmed by 6 bases and J by 2 bases, 5 bases remained unmatched. The CDR3 DNA reads TGTGCCAGCAGGGCGGGACAGGTAAACACTGAAGCTTTCTTT. This sequence encodes CASRAGQVNTEAFF.

The table lists this clonotype with many counts. The gene calls are TRBV7-8 and TRBJ1-5, with D unresolved. Trimming shortened V by 8 bases and J by 4 bases, and 6 bases separated the two germline ends. Germline V lookup: CDR1 SGHVS, CDR2 FQNEAQ. The CDR3 has 11 residues. This chain's CDR3 is CASGLNQPQHF. The CDR3 DNA reads TGTGCCAGCGGTTTGAATCAGCCCCAGCATTTT.

The rearrangement joins TRBV27 to TRBJ2-7; TRBD1 agrees at 7 bases. After removal of 8 bases from V and 6 bases from J, the junction contained 10 bases not matched to a gene. Germline-derived CDR1 and CDR2 are MNHEY and SMNVEV (reference sequence). The CDR3 has 13 amino acids. CDR3 coding DNA: TGTGCCAGCCGGAGAATCGACAGGGTCGAGCAGTACTTC. The encoded protein is CASRRIDRVEQYF.

The chain links TRBV27 to TRBJ1-5, with a weak D call TRBD1 (6 bases). The germline V gene has CDR1 MNHEY and CDR2 SMNVEV (reference sequence). V was shortened by 6 bases and J by 2 bases, with 11 bases between the two germline ends. This CDR3 comprises 14 residues. The CDR3 loop is CASRETGGNQPQHF. The CDR3 DNA sequence: TGTGCCAGCAGAGAGACAGGTGGCAATCAGCCCCAGCATTTT.

The table lists this clonotype with a few counts. The V gene is TRBV20-1, the J gene TRBJ2-3; D is perhaps TRBD2 (6 bases). V was shortened by 0 bases and J by 0 bases, with 13 bases between the two germline ends. The germline gives CDR1 DFQATT, CDR2 SNEGSKA (reference sequence). This CDR3 has 16 amino acids. In nucleotides, the CDR3 is TGCAGTGCTAGAGATTTCAGTCGGGGGAGCACAGATACGCAGTATTTT. It is translated as CSARDFSRGSTDTQYF.

The J gene is TRBJ2-7, the V gene TRBV27; TRBD2 matches at 9 bases. With 3 bases clipped from V and 4 bases from J, the junction kept 1 base outside the gene matches. In germline, CDR1 is MNHEY, CDR2 SMNVEV (reference sequence). This CDR3 spans 13 amino acids. DNA for the CDR3: TGTGCCAGCAGTTTGAGCGGGAGGTACGAGCAGTACTTC. It yields the protein CASSLSGRYEQYF.

This clonotype was picked up a small number of times. V gene TRBV30 combines with J gene TRBJ1-5, with 7 bases fitting TRBD1. V lost 0 bases, J lost 1 base, and 0 bases stayed unmatched. Germline V gene data show CDR1 as GTSNPN and CDR2 as SVGIG (reference sequence). This CDR3 comprises 14 residues. CDR3 loop: CAWSVQGSNQPQHF. CDR3 DNA sequence: TGTGCCTGGAGTGTACAGGGGAGCAATCAGCCCCAGCATTTT.

A few counts support this clonotype. The chain uses TRBV21-1 and TRBJ1-5; the table's D call, TRBD1, was not checked against the DNA. TRBV21-1 has pseudogene status. The CDR3 sequence is 14 residues long. CDR3 DNA sequence: TGTGCCAGCAACAGGGACAGGGGTGAGCAGCCCCAGCATTTT. As protein: CASNRDRGEQPQHF.

This clonotype came up many times. The gene calls are TRBV2 and TRBJ2-7; 8 nucleotides match TRBD2. The CDR3 contains 15 residues. V trimming: 5 bases; J trimming: 0 bases; junction bases outside the gene matches: 6. Germline V lookup: CDR1 SNHLY, CDR2 FYNNEI. The DNA of the CDR3 is TGTGCCAGCAGTCCGGGACTAGTCCCCTCCTACGAGCAGTACTTC. It is translated as CASSPGLVPSYEQYF. Supplemented by reference TRBV2 and TRBJ2-7, the full variable domain reads EPEVTQTPSHQVTQMGQEVILRCVPISNHLYFYWYRQILGQKVEFLVSFYNNEISEKSEIFDDQFSVERPDGSNFTLKIRSTKLEDSAMYFCASSPGLVPSYEQYFGPGTRLTVT.